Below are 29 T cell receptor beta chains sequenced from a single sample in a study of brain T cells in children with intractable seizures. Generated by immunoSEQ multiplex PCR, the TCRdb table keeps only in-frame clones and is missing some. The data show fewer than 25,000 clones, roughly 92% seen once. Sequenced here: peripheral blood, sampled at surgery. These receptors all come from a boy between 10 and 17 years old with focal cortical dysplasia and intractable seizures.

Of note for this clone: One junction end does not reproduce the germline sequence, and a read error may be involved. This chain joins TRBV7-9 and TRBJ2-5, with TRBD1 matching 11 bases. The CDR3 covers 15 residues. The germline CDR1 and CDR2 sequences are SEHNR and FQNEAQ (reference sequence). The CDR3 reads CASSLGTGGQKTQYF. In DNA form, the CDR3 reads TGTGCCAGCAGCTTAGGGACAGGGGGCCAAAAGACCCAGTACTTC.

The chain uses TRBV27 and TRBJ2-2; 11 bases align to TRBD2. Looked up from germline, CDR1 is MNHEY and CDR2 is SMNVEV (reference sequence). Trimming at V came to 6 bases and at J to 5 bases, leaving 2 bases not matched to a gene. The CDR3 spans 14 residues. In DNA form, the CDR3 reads TGTGCCAGCAGAATAGCGGGAGGGACCGGGGAGCTGTTTTTT. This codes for CASRIAGGTGELFF.

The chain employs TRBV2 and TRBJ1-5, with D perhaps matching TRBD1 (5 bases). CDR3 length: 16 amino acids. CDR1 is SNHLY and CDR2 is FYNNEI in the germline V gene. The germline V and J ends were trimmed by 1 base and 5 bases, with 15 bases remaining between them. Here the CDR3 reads CASSEGPGGPHQPQHF. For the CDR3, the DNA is TGTGCCAGCAGTGAAGGACCGGGGGGACCCCATCAGCCCCAGCATTTT.

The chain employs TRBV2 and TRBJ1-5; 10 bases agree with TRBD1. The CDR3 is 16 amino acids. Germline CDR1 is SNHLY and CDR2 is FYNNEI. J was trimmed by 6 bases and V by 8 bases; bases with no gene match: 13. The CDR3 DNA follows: TGTGCCAGCGGAACCCCTTGGACAGGGGGAAGTCAGCCCCAGCATTTT. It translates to CASGTPWTGGSQPQHF. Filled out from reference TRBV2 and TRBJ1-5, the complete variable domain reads EPEVTQTPSHQVTQMGQEVILRCVPISNHLYFYWYRQILGQKVEFLVSFYNNEISEKSEIFDDQFSVERPDGSNFTLKIRSTKLEDSAMYFCASGTPWTGGSQPQHFGDGTRLSIL.

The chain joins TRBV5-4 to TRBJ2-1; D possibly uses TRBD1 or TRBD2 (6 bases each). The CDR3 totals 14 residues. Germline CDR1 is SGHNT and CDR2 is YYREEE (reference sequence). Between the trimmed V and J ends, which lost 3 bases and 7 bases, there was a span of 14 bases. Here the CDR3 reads CASSSPGAGNEQFF. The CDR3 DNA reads TGTGCCAGCAGCTCCCCAGGGGCGGGAAATGAGCAGTTCTTC.

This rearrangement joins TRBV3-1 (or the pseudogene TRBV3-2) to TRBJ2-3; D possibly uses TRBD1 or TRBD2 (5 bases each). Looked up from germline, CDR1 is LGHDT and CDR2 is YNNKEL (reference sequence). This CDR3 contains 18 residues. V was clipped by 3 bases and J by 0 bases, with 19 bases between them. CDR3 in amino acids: CASSQRKGDGWSTDTQYF. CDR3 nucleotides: TGTGCCAGCAGCCAGAGAAAAGGGGACGGGTGGAGCACAGATACGCAGTATTTT.

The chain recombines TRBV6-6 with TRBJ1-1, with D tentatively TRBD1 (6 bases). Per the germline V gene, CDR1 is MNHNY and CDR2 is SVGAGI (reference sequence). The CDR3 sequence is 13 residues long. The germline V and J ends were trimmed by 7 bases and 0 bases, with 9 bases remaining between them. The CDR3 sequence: CASTGQMNTEAFF. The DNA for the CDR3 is TGTGCCAGCACCGGACAGATGAACACTGAAGCTTTCTTT.

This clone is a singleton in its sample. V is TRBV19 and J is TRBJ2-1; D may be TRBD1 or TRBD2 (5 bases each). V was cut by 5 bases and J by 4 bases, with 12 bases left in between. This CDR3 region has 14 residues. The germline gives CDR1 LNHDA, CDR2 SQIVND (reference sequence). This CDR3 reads CASSRDLYYNEQFF. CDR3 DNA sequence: TGTGCCAGTAGTCGGGACCTATATTACAATGAGCAGTTCTTC.

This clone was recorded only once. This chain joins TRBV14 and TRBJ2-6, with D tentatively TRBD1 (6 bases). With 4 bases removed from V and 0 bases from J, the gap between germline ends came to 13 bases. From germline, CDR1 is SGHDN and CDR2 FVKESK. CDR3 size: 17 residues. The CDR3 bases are TGTGCCAGCAGCCTAAGGGGACAAGCCTCTGGGGCCAACGTCCTGACTTTC. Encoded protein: CASSLRGQASGANVLTF.

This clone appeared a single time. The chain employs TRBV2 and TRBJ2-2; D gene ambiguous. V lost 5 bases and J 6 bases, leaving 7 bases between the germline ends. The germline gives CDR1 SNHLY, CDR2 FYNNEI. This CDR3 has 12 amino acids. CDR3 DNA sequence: TGTGCCAGCAGTCGGGCGTCCGGGGAGCTGTTTTTT. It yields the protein CASSRASGELFF.

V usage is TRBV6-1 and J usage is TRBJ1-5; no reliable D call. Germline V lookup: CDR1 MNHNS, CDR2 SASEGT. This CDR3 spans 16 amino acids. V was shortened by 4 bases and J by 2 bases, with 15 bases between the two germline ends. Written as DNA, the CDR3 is TGTGCCAGCAGTGTTTTAAGGGCTGATGGCAATCAGCCCCAGCATTTT. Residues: CASSVLRADGNQPQHF.

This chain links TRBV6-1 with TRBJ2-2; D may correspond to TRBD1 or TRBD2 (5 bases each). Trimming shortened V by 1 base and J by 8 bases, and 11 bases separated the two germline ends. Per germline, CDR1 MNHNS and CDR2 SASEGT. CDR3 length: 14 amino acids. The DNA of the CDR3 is TGTGCCAGCAGTGAAGTGAGGGGATATGGGGAGCTGTTTTTT. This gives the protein CASSEVRGYGELFF.

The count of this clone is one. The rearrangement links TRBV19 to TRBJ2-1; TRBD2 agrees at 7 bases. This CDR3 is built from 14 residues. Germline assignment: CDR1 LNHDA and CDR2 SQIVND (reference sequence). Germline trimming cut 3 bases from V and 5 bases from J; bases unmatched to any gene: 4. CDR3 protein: CASSIASGDNEQFF. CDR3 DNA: TGTGCCAGTAGTATCGCTAGCGGAGACAATGAGCAGTTCTTC.

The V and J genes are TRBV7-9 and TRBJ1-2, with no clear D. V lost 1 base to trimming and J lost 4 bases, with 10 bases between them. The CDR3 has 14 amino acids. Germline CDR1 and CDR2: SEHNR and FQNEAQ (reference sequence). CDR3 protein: CASSLGIGRYGYTF. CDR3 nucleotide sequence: TGTGCCAGCAGCTTAGGAATCGGGCGCTATGGCTACACCTTC.

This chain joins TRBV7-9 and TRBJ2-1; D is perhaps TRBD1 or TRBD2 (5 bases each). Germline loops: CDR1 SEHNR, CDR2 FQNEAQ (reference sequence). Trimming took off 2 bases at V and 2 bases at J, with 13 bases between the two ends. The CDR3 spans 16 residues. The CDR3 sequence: CASSLSGLPPYNEQFF. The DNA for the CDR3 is TGTGCCAGCAGCTTATCGGGGCTTCCCCCCTACAATGAGCAGTTCTTC. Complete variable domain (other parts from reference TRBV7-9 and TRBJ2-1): DTGVSQNPRHKITKRGQNVTFRCDPISEHNRLYWYRQTLGQGPEFLTYFQNEAQLEKSRLLSDRFSAERPKGSFSTLEIQRTEQGDSAMYLCASSLSGLPPYNEQFFGPGTRLTVL.

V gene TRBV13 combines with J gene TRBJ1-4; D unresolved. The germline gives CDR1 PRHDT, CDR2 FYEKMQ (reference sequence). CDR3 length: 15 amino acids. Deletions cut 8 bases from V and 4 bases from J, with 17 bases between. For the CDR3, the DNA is TGTGCCAGCGCCAAAGGCGTGATGGGTAATGAAAAACTGTTTTTT. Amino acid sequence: CASAKGVMGNEKLFF.

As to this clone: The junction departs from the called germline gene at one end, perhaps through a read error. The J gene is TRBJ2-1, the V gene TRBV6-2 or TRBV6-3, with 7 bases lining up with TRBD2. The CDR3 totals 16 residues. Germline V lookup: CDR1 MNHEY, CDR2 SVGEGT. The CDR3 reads CASSPGGWGGYNQQFF. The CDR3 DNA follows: TGTGCCAGCAGCCCCGGAGGTTGGGGGGGTTACAATCAGCAGTTCTTC.

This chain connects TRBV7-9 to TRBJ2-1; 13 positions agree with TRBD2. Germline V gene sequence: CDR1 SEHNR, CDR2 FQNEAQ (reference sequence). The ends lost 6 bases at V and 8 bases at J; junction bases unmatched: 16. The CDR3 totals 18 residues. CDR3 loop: CASRPPTTSGRAGYEQFF. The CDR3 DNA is TGTGCCAGCAGACCGCCAACTACTAGCGGGAGGGCCGGGTATGAGCAGTTCTTC.

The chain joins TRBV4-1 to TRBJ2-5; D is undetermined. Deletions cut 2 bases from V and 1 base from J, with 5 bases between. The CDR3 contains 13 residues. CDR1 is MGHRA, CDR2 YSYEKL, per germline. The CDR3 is CASSQWRQETQYF. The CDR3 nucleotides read TGCGCCAGCAGCCAATGGCGCCAAGAGACCCAGTACTTC.

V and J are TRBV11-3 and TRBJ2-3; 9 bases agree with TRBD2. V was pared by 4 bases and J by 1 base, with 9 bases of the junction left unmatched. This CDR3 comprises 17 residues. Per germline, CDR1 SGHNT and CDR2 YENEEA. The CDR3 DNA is TGTGCCAGCAGCTCCACACCGACTAGCGGCGGCACAGATACGCAGTATTTT. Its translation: CASSSTPTSGGTDTQYF.

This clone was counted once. The DNA for the CDR3 is TGCGCCAGCAGCCAAGTGCGGGGGGGGCAGATAAACACTGAAGCTTTCTTT. Translating it yields CASSQVRGGQINTEAFF. This chain links TRBV4-1 with TRBJ1-1, with D possibly matching TRBD1 (6 bases). CDR1 is MGHRA and CDR2 is YSYEKL in the germline V gene. The CDR3 totals 17 residues. Between the trimmed V and J ends, which lost 1 base and 2 bases, there was a span of 17 bases.

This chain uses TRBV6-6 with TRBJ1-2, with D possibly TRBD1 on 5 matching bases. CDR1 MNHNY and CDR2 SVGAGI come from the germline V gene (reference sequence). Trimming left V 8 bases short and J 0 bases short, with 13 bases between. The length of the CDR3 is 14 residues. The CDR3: CASGGGSSNYGYTF. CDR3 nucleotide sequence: TGTGCCAGCGGGGGGGGATCTTCTAACTATGGCTACACCTTC.

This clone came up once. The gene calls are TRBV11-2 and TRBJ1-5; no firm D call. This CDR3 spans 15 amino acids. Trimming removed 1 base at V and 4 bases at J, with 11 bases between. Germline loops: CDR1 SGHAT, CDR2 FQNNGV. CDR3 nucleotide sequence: TGTGCCAGCAGCTTAGGGTCAGGTATAAATCAGCCCCAGCATTTT. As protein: CASSLGSGINQPQHF.

CDR3 in DNA: TGTGCCAGCCGCGAGCGCTCTGGAAACACCATATATTTT. Its protein product is CASRERSGNTIYF. V is TRBV9 and J is TRBJ1-3; D gene uncertain. CDR3 length: 13 residues. Germline CDR1 SGDLS, CDR2 YYNGEE. V was cut by 7 bases and J by 0 bases, with 8 bases left in between. Full variable domain (rest looked up from reference TRBV9 and TRBJ1-3): DSGVTQTPKHLITATGQRVTLRCSPRSGDLSVYWYQQSLDQGLQFLIQYYNGEERAKGNILERFSAQQFPDLHSELNLSSLELGDSALYFCASRERSGNTIYFGEGSWLTVV.

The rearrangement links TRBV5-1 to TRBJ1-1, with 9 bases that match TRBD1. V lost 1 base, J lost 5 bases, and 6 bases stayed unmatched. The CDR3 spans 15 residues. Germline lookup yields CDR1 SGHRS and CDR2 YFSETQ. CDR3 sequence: CASSLKGQGITEAFF. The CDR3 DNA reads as TGCGCCAGCAGCTTGAAGGGACAGGGAATTACTGAAGCTTTCTTT.

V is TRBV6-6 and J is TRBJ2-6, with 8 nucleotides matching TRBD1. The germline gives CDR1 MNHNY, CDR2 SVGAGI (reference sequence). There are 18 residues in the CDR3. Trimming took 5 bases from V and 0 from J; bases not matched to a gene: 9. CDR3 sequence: CASSQWGTGRSGANVLTF. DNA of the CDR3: TGTGCCAGCAGTCAATGGGGGACAGGCCGCTCTGGGGCCAACGTCCTGACTTTC.

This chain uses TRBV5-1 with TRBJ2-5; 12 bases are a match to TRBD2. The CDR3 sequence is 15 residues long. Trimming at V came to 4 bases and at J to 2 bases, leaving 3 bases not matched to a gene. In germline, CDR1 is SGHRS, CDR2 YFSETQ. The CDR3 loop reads CASSILAGGQETQYF. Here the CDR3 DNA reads TGCGCCAGCAGCATACTAGCGGGAGGTCAAGAGACCCAGTACTTC. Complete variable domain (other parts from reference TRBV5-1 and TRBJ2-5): KAGVTQTPRYLIKTRGQQVTLSCSPISGHRSVSWYQQTPGQGLQFLFEYFSETQRNKGNFPGRFSGRQFSNSRSEMNVSTLELGDSALYLCASSILAGGQETQYFGPGTRLLVL.

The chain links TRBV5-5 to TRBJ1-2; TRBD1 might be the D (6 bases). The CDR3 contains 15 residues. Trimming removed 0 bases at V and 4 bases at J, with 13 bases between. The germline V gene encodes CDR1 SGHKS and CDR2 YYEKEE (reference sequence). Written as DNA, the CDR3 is TGTGCCAGCAGCTTGGGAGACAGGCATCTCTATGGCTACACCTTC. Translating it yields CASSLGDRHLYGYTF. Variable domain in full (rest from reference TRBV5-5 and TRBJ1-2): DAGVTQSPTHLIKTRGQQVTLRCSPISGHKSVSWYQQVLGQGPQFIFQYYEKEERGRGNFPDRFSARQFPNYSSELNVNALLLGDSALYLCASSLGDRHLYGYTFGSGTRLTVV.

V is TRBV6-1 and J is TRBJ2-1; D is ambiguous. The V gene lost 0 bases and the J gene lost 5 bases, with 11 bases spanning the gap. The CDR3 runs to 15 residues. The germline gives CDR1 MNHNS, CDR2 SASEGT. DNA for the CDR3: TGTGCCAGCAGTGAAGCGAGCGCCGGACACAATGAGCAGTTCTTC. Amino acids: CASSEASAGHNEQFF.